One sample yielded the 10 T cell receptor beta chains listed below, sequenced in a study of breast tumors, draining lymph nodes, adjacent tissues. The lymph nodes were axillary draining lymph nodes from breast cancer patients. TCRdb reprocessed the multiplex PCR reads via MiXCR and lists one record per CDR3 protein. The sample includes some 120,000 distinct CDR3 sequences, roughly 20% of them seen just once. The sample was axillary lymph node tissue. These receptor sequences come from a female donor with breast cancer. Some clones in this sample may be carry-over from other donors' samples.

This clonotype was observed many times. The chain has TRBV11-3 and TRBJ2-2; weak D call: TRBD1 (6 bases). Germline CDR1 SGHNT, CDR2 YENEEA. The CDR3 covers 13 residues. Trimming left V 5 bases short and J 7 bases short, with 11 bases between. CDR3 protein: CASSHRVGGELFF. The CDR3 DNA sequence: TGTGCCAGCAGCCACAGGGTCGGCGGGGAGCTGTTTTTT.

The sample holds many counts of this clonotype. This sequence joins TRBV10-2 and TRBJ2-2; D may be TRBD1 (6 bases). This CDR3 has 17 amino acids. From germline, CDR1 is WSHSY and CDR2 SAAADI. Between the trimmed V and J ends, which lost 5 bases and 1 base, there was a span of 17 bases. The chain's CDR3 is CASSPQGDTWNTGELFF. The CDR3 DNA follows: TGCGCCAGCAGTCCACAGGGTGACACTTGGAACACCGGGGAGCTGTTTTTT.

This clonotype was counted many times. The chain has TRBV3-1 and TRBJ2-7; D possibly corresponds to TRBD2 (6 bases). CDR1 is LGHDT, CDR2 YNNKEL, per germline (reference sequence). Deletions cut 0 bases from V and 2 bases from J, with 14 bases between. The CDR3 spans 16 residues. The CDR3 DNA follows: TGTGCCAGCAGCCAAGAATGGGGGAGGCCGACCTACGAGCAGTACTTC. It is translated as CASSQEWGRPTYEQYF.

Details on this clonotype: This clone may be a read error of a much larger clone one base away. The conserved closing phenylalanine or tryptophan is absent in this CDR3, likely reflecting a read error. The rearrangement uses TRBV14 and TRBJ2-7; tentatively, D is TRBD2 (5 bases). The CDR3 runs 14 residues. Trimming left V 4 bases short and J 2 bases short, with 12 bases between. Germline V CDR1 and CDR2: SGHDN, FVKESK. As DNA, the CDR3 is TGTGCCAGCAGCCGATGGACTGCCGCCTACGAGCAGTACTTG. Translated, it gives CASSRWTAAYEQYL.

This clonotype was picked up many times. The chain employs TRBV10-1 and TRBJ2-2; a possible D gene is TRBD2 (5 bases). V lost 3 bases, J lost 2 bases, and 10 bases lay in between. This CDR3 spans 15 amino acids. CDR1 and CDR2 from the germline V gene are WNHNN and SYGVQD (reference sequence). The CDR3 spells CASSDEGLNTGELFF. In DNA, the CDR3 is TGCGCCAGCAGTGACGAGGGCCTAAACACCGGGGAGCTGTTTTTT.

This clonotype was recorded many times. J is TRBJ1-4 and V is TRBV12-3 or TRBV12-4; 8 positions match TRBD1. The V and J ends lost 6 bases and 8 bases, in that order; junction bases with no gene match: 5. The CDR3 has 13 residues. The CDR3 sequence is CASRQQGGEKLFF. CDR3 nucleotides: TGTGCCAGCAGACAACAGGGGGGAGAAAAACTGTTTTTT.

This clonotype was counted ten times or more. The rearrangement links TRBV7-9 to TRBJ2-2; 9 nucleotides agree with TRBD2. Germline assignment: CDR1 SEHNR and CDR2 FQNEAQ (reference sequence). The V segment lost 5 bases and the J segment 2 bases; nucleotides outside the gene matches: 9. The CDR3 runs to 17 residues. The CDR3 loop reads CASSPRGAGGNTGELFF. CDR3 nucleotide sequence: TGTGCCAGCAGCCCGAGGGGAGCGGGAGGAAACACCGGGGAGCTGTTTTTT.

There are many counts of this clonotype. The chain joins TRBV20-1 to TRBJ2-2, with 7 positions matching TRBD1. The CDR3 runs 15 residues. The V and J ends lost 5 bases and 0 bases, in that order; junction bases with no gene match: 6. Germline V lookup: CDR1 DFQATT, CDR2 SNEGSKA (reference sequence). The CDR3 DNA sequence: TGCAGTGCTCAGGGTGGGACAGCGAACACCGGGGAGCTGTTTTTT. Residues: CSAQGGTANTGELFF.

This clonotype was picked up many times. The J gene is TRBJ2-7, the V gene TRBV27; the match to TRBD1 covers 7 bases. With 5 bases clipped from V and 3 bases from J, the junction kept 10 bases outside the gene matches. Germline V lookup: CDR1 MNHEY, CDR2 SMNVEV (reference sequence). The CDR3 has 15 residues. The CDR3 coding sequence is TGTGCCAGCAGTCCCGGGACAGCACTTATCTACGAGCAGTACTTC. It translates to CASSPGTALIYEQYF.

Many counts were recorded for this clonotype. DNA of the CDR3: TGTGCCAGCAGCTTAGAGGGGAGCAGGGGTTACGAGCAGTACTTC. Translation: CASSLEGSRGYEQYF. The chain has TRBV7-9 and TRBJ2-7, with a tentative D call TRBD1 (6 bases). CDR1 and CDR2 (germline): SEHNR, FQNEAQ (reference sequence). The V and J ends lost 1 base and 4 bases respectively, with 14 bases between them. The CDR3 runs to 15 residues.